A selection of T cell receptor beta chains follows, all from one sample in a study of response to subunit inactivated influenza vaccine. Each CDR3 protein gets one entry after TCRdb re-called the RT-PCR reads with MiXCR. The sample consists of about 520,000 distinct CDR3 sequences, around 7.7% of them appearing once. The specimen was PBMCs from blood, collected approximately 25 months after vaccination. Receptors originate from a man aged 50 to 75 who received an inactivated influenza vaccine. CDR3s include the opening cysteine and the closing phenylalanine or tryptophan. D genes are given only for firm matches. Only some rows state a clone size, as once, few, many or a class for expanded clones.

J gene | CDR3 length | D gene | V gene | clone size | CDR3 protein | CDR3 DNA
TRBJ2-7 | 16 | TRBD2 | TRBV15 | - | CATSPLVAGTTYEQYF | TGTGCCACCAGCCCCCTCGTAGCGGGAACCACCTACGAGCAGTACTTC
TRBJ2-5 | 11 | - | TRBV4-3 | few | CASSQGPTQYF | TGCGCCAGCAGCCAAGGGCCGACCCAGTACTTC
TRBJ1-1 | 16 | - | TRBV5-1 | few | CASSLLAQIGNTEAFF | TGCGCCAGCAGCTTGCTTGCTCAGATAGGGAACACTGAAGCTTTCTTT
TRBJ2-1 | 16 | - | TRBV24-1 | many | CATSDPTISSYNEQFF | TGTGCCACCAGTGATCCTACTATATCCTCCTACAATGAGCAGTTCTTC
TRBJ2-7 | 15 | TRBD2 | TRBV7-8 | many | CASSLDTSGSYEQYF | TGTGCCAGCAGCTTAGATACTAGCGGGAGCTACGAGCAGTACTTC
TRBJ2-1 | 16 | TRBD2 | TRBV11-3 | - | CASSLEPGTSGNEQFF | TGTGCCAGCAGCTTAGAACCCGGGACTAGCGGCAATGAGCAGTTCTTC
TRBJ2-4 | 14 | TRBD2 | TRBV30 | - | CAWSVGDYENIQYF | TGTGCCTGGAGTGTAGGGGACTACGAAAACATTCAGTACTTC
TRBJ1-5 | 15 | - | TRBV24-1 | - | CATSDSGEVNQPQHF | TGTGCCACCAGTGATTCAGGGGAGGTCAATCAGCCCCAGCATTTT
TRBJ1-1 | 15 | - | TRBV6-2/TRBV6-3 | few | CASGIEEVKDTEAFF | TGTGCCAGCGGAATAGAAGAAGTAAAGGACACTGAAGCTTTCTTT
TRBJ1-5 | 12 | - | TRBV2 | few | CASRGTDQPQHF | TGTGCCAGCAGGGGGACCGATCAGCCCCAGCATTTT
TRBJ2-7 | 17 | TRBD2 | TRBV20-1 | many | CSARDLAGGGGDYEQYF | TGCAGTGCTAGAGATCTGGCGGGAGGCGGGGGCGACTACGAGCAGTACTTC
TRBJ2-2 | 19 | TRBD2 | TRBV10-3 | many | CAISEATNRLAGGHKELFF | TGTGCCATCAGTGAGGCTACCAACCGACTAGCGGGGGGGCACAAGGAGCTGTTTTTT
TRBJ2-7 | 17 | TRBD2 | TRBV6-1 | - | CASSRPLAGGVAYEQYF | TGTGCCAGCAGTCGACCGCTAGCGGGGGGGGTCGCCTACGAGCAGTACTTC
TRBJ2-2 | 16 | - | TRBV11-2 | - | CASSPRPGEVSGELFF | TGTGCCAGCAGCCCCAGGCCAGGGGAGGTGTCCGGGGAGCTGTTTTTT
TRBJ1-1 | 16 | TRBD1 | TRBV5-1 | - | CASSRGIQGANTEAFF | TGCGCCAGCAGCAGGGGGATACAGGGGGCGAACACTGAAGCTTTCTTT
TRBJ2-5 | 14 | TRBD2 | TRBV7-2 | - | CASSLAASGETQYF | TGTGCCAGCAGCTTAGCGGCTAGCGGGGAGACCCAGTACTTC
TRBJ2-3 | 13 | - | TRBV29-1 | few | CSARDWSTDTQYF | TGCAGCGCCCGGGACTGGAGCACAGATACGCAGTATTTT
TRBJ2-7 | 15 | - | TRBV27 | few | CASSLVYREGREQYF | TGTGCCAGCAGTTTAGTGTACAGGGAAGGTAGAGAGCAGTACTTC
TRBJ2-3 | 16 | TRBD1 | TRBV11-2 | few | CASSLETGTGPDTQYF | TGTGCCAGCAGCTTAGAGACCGGGACAGGGCCAGATACGCAGTATTTT
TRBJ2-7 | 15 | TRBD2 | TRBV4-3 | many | CASSQGTGRGDEQYF | TGCGCCAGCAGCCAAGGGACGGGGCGGGGGGACGAGCAGTACTTC
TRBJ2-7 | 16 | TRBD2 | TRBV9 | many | CASSVALGTSVYEQYF | TGTGCCAGCAGCGTAGCTCTCGGGACTAGCGTTTACGAGCAGTACTTC
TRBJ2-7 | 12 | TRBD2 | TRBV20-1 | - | CSAKRDSYEQYF | TGCAGTGCTAAGCGGGACTCCTACGAGCAGTACTTC
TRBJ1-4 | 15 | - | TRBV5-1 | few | CASSTLPGHTEKLFF | TGCGCCAGCAGCACCCTACCGGGACATACCGAAAAACTGTTTTTT
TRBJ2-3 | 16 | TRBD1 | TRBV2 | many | CASSATTGGLVDTQYF | TGTGCCAGCAGCGCCACGACAGGGGGTCTCGTAGATACGCAGTATTTT
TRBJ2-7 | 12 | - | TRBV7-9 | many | CASSLTTYEQYF | TGTGCCAGCAGCTTAACCACCTACGAGCAGTACTTC
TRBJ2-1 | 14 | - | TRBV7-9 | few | CASSFSSLASLEFF | TGTGCCAGCAGCTTCTCGTCGCTAGCGTCGCTCGAGTTCTTC
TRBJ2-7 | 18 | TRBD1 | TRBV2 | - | CASSDPGTGVLVAREQYF | TGTGCCAGCAGCGATCCCGGGACAGGGGTACTCGTGGCGCGGGAGCAGTACTTC
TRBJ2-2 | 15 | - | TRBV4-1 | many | CASSLYRGNTGELFF | TGCGCCAGCAGCCTCTATCGGGGGAACACCGGGGAGCTGTTTTTT
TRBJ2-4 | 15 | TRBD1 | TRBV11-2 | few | CASSQNRGAKNIQYF | TGTGCCAGCAGCCAAAACAGGGGGGCCAAAAACATTCAGTACTTC
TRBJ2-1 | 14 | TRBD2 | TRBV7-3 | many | CASSQQNLAGEQFF | TGTGCCAGCAGCCAGCAGAATCTAGCGGGCGAGCAGTTCTTC
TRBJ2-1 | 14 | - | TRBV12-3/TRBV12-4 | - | CASSFEARYNEQFF | TGTGCCAGCAGTTTCGAGGCTAGGTACAATGAGCAGTTCTTC
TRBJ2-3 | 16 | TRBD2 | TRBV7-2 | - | CASSAVAGASTDTQYF | TGTGCCAGCAGCGCCGTAGCGGGAGCTAGCACAGATACGCAGTATTTT
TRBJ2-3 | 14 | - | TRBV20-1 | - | CSARVALKNNTQYF | TGCAGTGCTAGAGTCGCCTTAAAGAACAATACGCAGTATTTT
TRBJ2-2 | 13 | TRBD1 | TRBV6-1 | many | CASDRGNTGELFF | TGTGCCAGCGACAGGGGTAACACCGGGGAGCTGTTTTTT
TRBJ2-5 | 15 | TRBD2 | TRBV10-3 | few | CAIRDSGGAGETQYF | TGTGCCATCCGCGATAGCGGGGGGGCAGGAGAGACCCAGTACTTC
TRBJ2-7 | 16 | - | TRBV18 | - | CASSPTWDPESYEQYF | TGTGCCAGCTCACCGACGTGGGATCCTGAGAGTTACGAGCAGTACTTC
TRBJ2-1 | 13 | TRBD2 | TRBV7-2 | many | CASSLGLLNEQFF | TGTGCCAGCAGCTTGGGACTACTCAATGAGCAGTTCTTC
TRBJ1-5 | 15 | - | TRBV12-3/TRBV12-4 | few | CASSGRGRSNQPQHF | TGTGCCAGCAGTGGGAGGGGACGGAGCAATCAGCCCCAGCATTTT
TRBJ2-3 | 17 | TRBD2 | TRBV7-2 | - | CASSRWAGGPSTDTQYF | TGTGCCAGCAGCCGGTGGGCGGGAGGACCTAGCACAGATACGCAGTATTTT
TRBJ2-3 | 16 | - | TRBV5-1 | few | CASSPLGEWRTDTQYF | TGCGCCAGCAGCCCGCTGGGGGAATGGCGCACAGATACGCAGTATTTT
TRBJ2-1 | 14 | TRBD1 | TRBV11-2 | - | CASSFDRGMNEQFF | TGTGCCAGCAGCTTTGACAGGGGGATGAATGAGCAGTTCTTC
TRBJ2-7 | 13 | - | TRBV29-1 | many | CSVARSRPYEQYF | TGCAGCGTTGCTCGGTCCAGGCCCTACGAGCAGTACTTC